Listed below are T cell receptor beta chains from one sample, sequenced in a study of T cell responses to AZD1222 COVID-19 vaccine. Measured with immunoSEQ multiplex PCR; TCRdb has only the in-frame clones, and not every one. In the table there are 70,000 to 90,000 clones, approximately 85% of which are singletons. The starting material was peripheral blood, obtained 28 days after the second AZD1222 dose. Receptors were obtained from an adult who received the AZD1222 COVID-19 vaccine. CDR3s include the opening cysteine and the closing phenylalanine or tryptophan. A D gene is named only where the DNA matches it firmly. Not all rows give a size; the values are once, few, many and, for expanded clones, a class.

j_call | clone_size | d_call | v_call | cdr3_aa | cdr3_nt
TRBJ1-6 | - | TRBD1 | TRBV30 | CAYLDRTNSPLHF | TGTGCCTACCTGGACAGGACAAATTCACCCCTCCACTTT
TRBJ2-7 | - | - | TRBV7-9 | CASSRATRSSEQYF | TGTGCCAGCAGCCGGGCTACTCGGTCCAGCGAGCAGTACTTC
TRBJ2-7 | - | - | TRBV6-5 | CASSYGGTAAYEQYF | TGTGCCAGCAGTTACGGGGGGACAGCGGCCTACGAGCAGTACTTC
TRBJ2-7 | - | - | TRBV2 | CASSGAGIYEQYF | TGTGCCAGCAGTGGCGCGGGGATCTACGAGCAGTACTTC
TRBJ1-2 | once | - | TRBV4-2 | CASSQDKGNYGYTF | TGTGCCAGCAGCCAAGATAAGGGGAACTATGGCTACACCTTC
TRBJ1-2 | once | TRBD1 | TRBV14 | CASSHTYGTGEGYTF | TGTGCCAGCAGCCACACATACGGGACAGGGGAAGGCTACACCTTC
TRBJ2-1 | once | - | TRBV9 | CASSVSPSSYNEQFF | TGTGCCAGCAGCGTAAGTCCGAGCTCCTACAATGAGCAGTTCTTC
TRBJ2-1 | - | - | TRBV5-1 | CASSLGLREQFF | TGCGCCAGCAGCTTGGGTCTCCGCGAGCAGTTCTTC
TRBJ2-3 | - | TRBD1 | TRBV20-1 | CSARKTGAQYF | TGCAGTGCTAGAAAGACAGGGGCGCAGTATTTT
TRBJ1-3 | - | - | TRBV11-2 | CASSRNTGSTIYF | TGTGCCAGCAGCCGGAACACAGGGAGCACCATATATTTT
TRBJ1-1 | - | - | TRBV18 | CASSYQGNTEAFF | TGTGCCAGCTCTTACCAAGGTAACACTGAAGCTTTCTTT
TRBJ2-3 | - | - | TRBV6-6 | CASTPASTRTDTQYF | TGTGCCAGCACCCCGGCGTCTACCCGCACAGATACGCAGTATTTT
TRBJ2-3 | - | TRBD2 | TRBV5-1 | CASSLAGLAGGNADTQYF | TGCGCCAGCAGCTTGGCGGGACTAGCGGGGGGCAACGCAGATACGCAGTATTTT
TRBJ1-1 | - | TRBD1 | TRBV5-4 | CASSERQGALTEAFF | TGTGCCAGCAGCGAAAGACAGGGGGCGCTTACTGAAGCTTTCTTT